A selection of T cell receptor beta chains follows, all from one sample in a study of early T cells in non-severe SARS-CoV-2 infection. TCRdb reprocessed the 5' RACE reads via MiXCR and lists one record per CDR3 protein. Among roughly 80,000 distinct CDR3 sequences listed, around 15% were seen once. The sequenced material came from whole blood. The receptors were gathered from an adult who was a healthcare worker with PCR-confirmed SARS-CoV-2 infection or an uninfected control (not recorded which). The CDR3 runs from the conserved cysteine through the conserved F or W. Fields, in order: CDR3 protein, CDR3 DNA, V gene, D gene, clone size, J gene. A D gene is named only where the DNA matches it firmly. Clone size is given for some rows only: seen once, a few or many times, or a class if the clone is expanded.

cdr3_aa: CASSALQGLAAEQYF; cdr3_nt: TGTGCCAGCAGCGCCCTCCAAGGACTAGCGGCCGAGCAGTACTTC; v_call: TRBV9; d_call: TRBD2; clone_size: .; j_call: TRBJ2-7
cdr3_aa: CASSHKSGIPTGELFF; cdr3_nt: TGCGCCAGCAGCCATAAATCCGGGATCCCCACCGGGGAGCTGTTTTTT; v_call: TRBV5-1; d_call: .; clone_size: many; j_call: TRBJ2-2
cdr3_aa: CASSPGRETQYF; cdr3_nt: TGTGCCAGCAGCCCCGGGAGGGAGACCCAGTACTTC; v_call: TRBV9; d_call: TRBD2; clone_size: few; j_call: TRBJ2-5
cdr3_aa: CSARDFEGLAGESTDTQYF; cdr3_nt: TGCAGTGCTAGAGATTTTGAGGGGTTGGCGGGGGAATCCACAGATACGCAGTATTTT; v_call: TRBV20-1; d_call: TRBD2; clone_size: .; j_call: TRBJ2-3
cdr3_aa: CASSLNYNTGELFF; cdr3_nt: TGTGCCAGCAGCTTAAACTACAACACCGGGGAGCTGTTTTTT; v_call: TRBV11-2; d_call: .; clone_size: .; j_call: TRBJ2-2
cdr3_aa: CASSSFSGTASLYNEQFF; cdr3_nt: TGTGCCAGTAGTTCTTTTAGCGGGACTGCATCCCTTTATAATGAGCAGTTCTTC; v_call: TRBV19; d_call: TRBD2; clone_size: .; j_call: TRBJ2-1
cdr3_aa: CASSYITGALNTGELFF; cdr3_nt: TGTGCCAGCAGTTACATCACAGGGGCACTGAACACCGGGGAGCTGTTTTTT; v_call: TRBV6-5; d_call: TRBD1; clone_size: few; j_call: TRBJ2-2
cdr3_aa: CSARDLRLAGTDTQYF; cdr3_nt: TGCAGTGCTAGAGATCTCCGGCTAGCGGGTACTGATACGCAGTATTTT; v_call: TRBV20-1; d_call: TRBD2; clone_size: many; j_call: TRBJ2-3
cdr3_aa: CSCGTDTQYF; cdr3_nt: TGCAGCTGTGGGACAGATACGCAGTATTTT; v_call: TRBV29-1; d_call: .; clone_size: .; j_call: TRBJ2-3
cdr3_aa: CASLSAFPGGDTGELFF; cdr3_nt: TGTGCCAGCTTGTCTGCATTTCCAGGGGGAGACACCGGGGAGCTGTTTTTT; v_call: TRBV6-5; d_call: TRBD1; clone_size: few; j_call: TRBJ2-2
cdr3_aa: CASTLKGVGTDTQYF; cdr3_nt: TGTGCCAGTACCCTAAAGGGGGTGGGCACAGATACGCAGTATTTT; v_call: TRBV19; d_call: .; clone_size: .; j_call: TRBJ2-3
cdr3_aa: CASSSGSPVDEQYF; cdr3_nt: TGTGCCAGCAGCTCAGGGTCCCCGGTGGACGAGCAGTACTTC; v_call: TRBV28; d_call: .; clone_size: .; j_call: TRBJ2-7
cdr3_aa: CASSPLGEAASYGYTF; cdr3_nt: TGTGCCAGCAGCCCACTCGGCGAGGCAGCTAGTTATGGCTACACCTTC; v_call: TRBV4-2; d_call: .; clone_size: many; j_call: TRBJ1-2
cdr3_aa: CSVSTDMNTEAFF; cdr3_nt: TGCAGTGTTAGTACTGACATGAACACTGAAGCTTTCTTT; v_call: TRBV20-1; d_call: .; clone_size: many; j_call: TRBJ1-1
cdr3_aa: CASSLRGLPEAFF; cdr3_nt: TGTGCCAGCAGTTTACGGGGTCTTCCTGAAGCTTTCTTT; v_call: TRBV12-3/TRBV12-4; d_call: .; clone_size: .; j_call: TRBJ1-1
cdr3_aa: CASSSGPYGQPQHF; cdr3_nt: TGTGCCAGCAGCTCCGGGCCCTACGGGCAGCCCCAGCATTTT; v_call: TRBV6-1; d_call: .; clone_size: .; j_call: TRBJ1-5
cdr3_aa: CASSISGRSYEQYF; cdr3_nt: TGTGCCAGCAGCATTAGCGGGAGGAGCTACGAGCAGTACTTC; v_call: TRBV7-9; d_call: TRBD2; clone_size: .; j_call: TRBJ2-7
cdr3_aa: CASSEEPSETKGNEKLFF; cdr3_nt: TGCGCCAGCAGTGAGGAGCCCAGTGAAACCAAAGGGAATGAAAAACTGTTTTTT; v_call: TRBV10-1; d_call: .; clone_size: .; j_call: TRBJ1-4
cdr3_aa: CASSPDREQTQYF; cdr3_nt: TGTGCCAGCAGTCCGGACAGGGAACAGACCCAGTACTTC; v_call: TRBV12-3/TRBV12-4; d_call: TRBD1; clone_size: .; j_call: TRBJ2-5
cdr3_aa: CASSPGQFSNYGYTF; cdr3_nt: TGTGCCAGCAGTCCCGGACAGTTCTCCAACTATGGCTACACCTTC; v_call: TRBV28; d_call: .; clone_size: many; j_call: TRBJ1-2
cdr3_aa: CAISESQTGYEQYF; cdr3_nt: TGTGCCATCAGTGAGTCGCAGACAGGGTACGAGCAGTACTTC; v_call: TRBV10-3; d_call: TRBD1; clone_size: few; j_call: TRBJ2-7
cdr3_aa: CAWSLAQSVHFF; cdr3_nt: TGTGCCTGGAGCTTGGCCCAGTCGGTACATTTCTTC; v_call: TRBV30; d_call: .; clone_size: few; j_call: TRBJ2-1
cdr3_aa: CASSQAGGSAFGVTEAFF; cdr3_nt: TGTGCCAGCAGCCAAGCAGGGGGGTCCGCCTTCGGTGTCACTGAAGCTTTCTTT; v_call: TRBV4-2; d_call: TRBD1; clone_size: many; j_call: TRBJ1-1
cdr3_aa: CATSGNSENTIYF; cdr3_nt: TGTGCCACCAGCGGAAACTCTGAAAACACCATATATTTT; v_call: TRBV15; d_call: .; clone_size: .; j_call: TRBJ1-3
cdr3_aa: CSVSYNEQFF; cdr3_nt: TGCAGCGTGTCTTACAATGAGCAGTTCTTC; v_call: TRBV29-1; d_call: .; clone_size: few; j_call: TRBJ2-1
cdr3_aa: CSVVGSYNEQFF; cdr3_nt: TGCAGCGTCGTAGGTTCCTACAATGAGCAGTTCTTC; v_call: TRBV29-1; d_call: .; clone_size: few; j_call: TRBJ2-1
cdr3_aa: CASSLLTGTGFTDTQYF; cdr3_nt: TGTGCCAGCAGTTTGCTCACCGGGACAGGGTTTACAGATACGCAGTATTTT; v_call: TRBV27; d_call: TRBD1; clone_size: .; j_call: TRBJ2-3
cdr3_aa: CASRENGKETQYF; cdr3_nt: TGTGCCAGCAGGGAAAATGGGAAAGAGACCCAGTACTTC; v_call: TRBV6-2/TRBV6-3; d_call: .; clone_size: few; j_call: TRBJ2-5
cdr3_aa: CASSDSNRATTDTQYF; cdr3_nt: TGTGCCAGCAGTGACTCAAATCGGGCCACCACAGATACGCAGTATTTT; v_call: TRBV6-4; d_call: .; clone_size: .; j_call: TRBJ2-3
cdr3_aa: CASSQIQGADEKLFF; cdr3_nt: TGTGCCAGCTCGCAAATACAGGGGGCGGATGAAAAACTGTTTTTT; v_call: TRBV18; d_call: TRBD1; clone_size: few; j_call: TRBJ1-4
cdr3_aa: CASSLVGRYEQYF; cdr3_nt: TGTGCCAGCAGCTTGGTTGGCCGTTACGAGCAGTACTTC; v_call: TRBV5-4; d_call: .; clone_size: many; j_call: TRBJ2-7
cdr3_aa: CASRTGRNYGYTF; cdr3_nt: TGTGCCAGCAGGACGGGGCGGAACTATGGCTACACCTTC; v_call: TRBV9; d_call: .; clone_size: .; j_call: TRBJ1-2
cdr3_aa: CATSAKTAFHEQYF; cdr3_nt: TGTGCCACCAGCGCCAAGACAGCTTTCCACGAGCAGTACTTC; v_call: TRBV24-1; d_call: .; clone_size: few; j_call: TRBJ2-7
cdr3_aa: CASSFRTSTETQYF; cdr3_nt: TGTGCCAGCAGCTTTCGGACTAGCACGGAGACCCAGTACTTC; v_call: TRBV5-4; d_call: TRBD2; clone_size: .; j_call: TRBJ2-5
cdr3_aa: CAGSDRFSYEQYF; cdr3_nt: TGCGCCGGATCGGACAGGTTTTCCTACGAGCAGTACTTC; v_call: TRBV5-1; d_call: TRBD1; clone_size: .; j_call: TRBJ2-7
cdr3_aa: CSARTSGNSETQYF; cdr3_nt: TGCAGTGCTAGAACTAGCGGTAACAGTGAGACCCAGTACTTC; v_call: TRBV20-1; d_call: TRBD2; clone_size: few; j_call: TRBJ2-5
cdr3_aa: CASSKSKGLAGGYEQYF; cdr3_nt: TGTGCCAGCAGTAAATCGAAAGGACTAGCGGGGGGTTACGAGCAGTACTTC; v_call: TRBV28; d_call: TRBD2; clone_size: .; j_call: TRBJ2-7
cdr3_aa: CSVEFDRNTGELFF; cdr3_nt: TGCAGCGTTGAATTTGACAGAAACACCGGGGAGCTGTTTTTT; v_call: TRBV29-1; d_call: .; clone_size: .; j_call: TRBJ2-2
cdr3_aa: CASSPPTNEQFF; cdr3_nt: TGTGCCAGCAGTCCCCCGACGAATGAGCAGTTCTTC; v_call: TRBV12-3/TRBV12-4; d_call: .; clone_size: .; j_call: TRBJ2-1
cdr3_aa: CASSLWGQSDNEPFF; cdr3_nt: TGTGCCAGCAGCTTATGGGGACAGTCGGACAATGAGCCGTTCTTC; v_call: TRBV7-2; d_call: TRBD1; clone_size: .; j_call: TRBJ2-1
cdr3_aa: CSARALAGTDTQYF; cdr3_nt: TGCAGTGCTAGAGCCCTGGCAGGCACAGATACGCAGTATTTT; v_call: TRBV20-1; d_call: .; clone_size: .; j_call: TRBJ2-3
cdr3_aa: CASSLGHSTYNEQFF; cdr3_nt: TGTGCCAGCAGTTTAGGGCATTCGACATACAATGAGCAGTTCTTC; v_call: TRBV6-6; d_call: .; clone_size: .; j_call: TRBJ2-1
cdr3_aa: CASSGNNSPLHF; cdr3_nt: TGTGCCAGCAGCGGTAATAATTCACCCCTCCACTTT; v_call: TRBV9; d_call: .; clone_size: many; j_call: TRBJ1-6
cdr3_aa: CASSLQATSSGANVLTF; cdr3_nt: TGTGCCAGCAGTTTGCAAGCGACAAGCTCTGGGGCCAACGTCCTGACTTTC; v_call: TRBV27; d_call: .; clone_size: .; j_call: TRBJ2-6
cdr3_aa: CASSLSDVTDTQYF; cdr3_nt: TGTGCCAGCAGTTTATCGGATGTCACAGATACGCAGTATTTT; v_call: TRBV27; d_call: .; clone_size: .; j_call: TRBJ2-3
cdr3_aa: CASSQYRGNNQPQHF; cdr3_nt: TGCGCCAGCAGCCAGTACCGGGGTAACAATCAGCCCCAGCATTTT; v_call: TRBV4-3; d_call: .; clone_size: few; j_call: TRBJ1-5
cdr3_aa: CASSRGLAGARTGELFF; cdr3_nt: TGTGCCAGCAGCAGGGGACTAGCGGGAGCACGCACCGGGGAGCTGTTTTTT; v_call: TRBV7-3; d_call: TRBD2; clone_size: .; j_call: TRBJ2-2
cdr3_aa: CSAIRDYEETQYF; cdr3_nt: TGCAGTGCTATTCGGGACTATGAAGAGACCCAGTACTTC; v_call: TRBV20-1; d_call: TRBD2; clone_size: few; j_call: TRBJ2-5
cdr3_aa: CASSLEGSNQPQHF; cdr3_nt: TGTGCCAGCAGCTTAGAGGGGTCCAATCAGCCCCAGCATTTT; v_call: TRBV7-2; d_call: .; clone_size: few; j_call: TRBJ1-5
cdr3_aa: CASSQIRQRKDEKLFF; cdr3_nt: TGTGCCAGCAGCCAGATCCGACAGAGGAAGGATGAAAAACTGTTTTTT; v_call: TRBV5-6; d_call: .; clone_size: .; j_call: TRBJ1-4
cdr3_aa: CASSLEGLNEKLFF; cdr3_nt: TGTGCCAGCAGCTTGGAGGGACTGAATGAAAAACTGTTTTTT; v_call: TRBV5-5; d_call: .; clone_size: few; j_call: TRBJ1-4
cdr3_aa: CASSLYGGVSPLHF; cdr3_nt: TGTGCCAGCAGCTTGTACGGAGGGGTATCACCCCTCCACTTT; v_call: TRBV7-9; d_call: .; clone_size: many; j_call: TRBJ1-6
cdr3_aa: CASSPGSGGYTEAFF; cdr3_nt: TGTGCCAGCAGTCCTGGGTCGGGGGGCTACACTGAAGCTTTCTTT; v_call: TRBV2; d_call: .; clone_size: few; j_call: TRBJ1-1
cdr3_aa: CAGSVWENTEAFF; cdr3_nt: TGTGCCGGCAGTGTGTGGGAGAACACTGAAGCTTTCTTT; v_call: TRBV2; d_call: .; clone_size: .; j_call: TRBJ1-1
cdr3_aa: CASSPLMSTDTQYF; cdr3_nt: TGTGCCAGCAGTCCCTTGATGAGCACAGATACGCAGTATTTT; v_call: TRBV27; d_call: .; clone_size: many; j_call: TRBJ2-3
cdr3_aa: CASRLTGGGYGYTF; cdr3_nt: TGTGCCAGCAGGTTAACAGGGGGAGGCTATGGCTACACCTTC; v_call: TRBV27; d_call: TRBD1; clone_size: .; j_call: TRBJ1-2
cdr3_aa: CASSPPGQGWGPTETQYF; cdr3_nt: TGTGCCAGCAGTCCTCCGGGACAGGGTTGGGGGCCAACGGAGACCCAGTACTTC; v_call: TRBV27; d_call: TRBD1; clone_size: .; j_call: TRBJ2-5